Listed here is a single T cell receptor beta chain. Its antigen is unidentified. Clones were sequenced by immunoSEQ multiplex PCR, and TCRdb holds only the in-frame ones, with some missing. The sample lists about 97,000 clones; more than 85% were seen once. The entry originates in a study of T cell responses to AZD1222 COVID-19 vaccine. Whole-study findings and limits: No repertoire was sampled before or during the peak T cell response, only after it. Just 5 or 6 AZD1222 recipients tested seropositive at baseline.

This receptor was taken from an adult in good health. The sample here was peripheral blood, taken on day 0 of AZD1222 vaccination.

CDR3 nucleotide sequence: TGTGCCAGCAGCCAAGATCTTCCGGGTATGAGGGCTAATGAAAAACTGTTTTTT. Translation: CASSQDLPGMRANEKLFF. The chain recombines TRBV4-2 with TRBJ1-4; unclear D gene. This CDR3 comprises 18 residues. The V gene lost 0 bases and the J gene lost 3 bases, with 17 bases spanning the gap. Germline V CDR1 and CDR2: LGHNA, YNFKEQ.